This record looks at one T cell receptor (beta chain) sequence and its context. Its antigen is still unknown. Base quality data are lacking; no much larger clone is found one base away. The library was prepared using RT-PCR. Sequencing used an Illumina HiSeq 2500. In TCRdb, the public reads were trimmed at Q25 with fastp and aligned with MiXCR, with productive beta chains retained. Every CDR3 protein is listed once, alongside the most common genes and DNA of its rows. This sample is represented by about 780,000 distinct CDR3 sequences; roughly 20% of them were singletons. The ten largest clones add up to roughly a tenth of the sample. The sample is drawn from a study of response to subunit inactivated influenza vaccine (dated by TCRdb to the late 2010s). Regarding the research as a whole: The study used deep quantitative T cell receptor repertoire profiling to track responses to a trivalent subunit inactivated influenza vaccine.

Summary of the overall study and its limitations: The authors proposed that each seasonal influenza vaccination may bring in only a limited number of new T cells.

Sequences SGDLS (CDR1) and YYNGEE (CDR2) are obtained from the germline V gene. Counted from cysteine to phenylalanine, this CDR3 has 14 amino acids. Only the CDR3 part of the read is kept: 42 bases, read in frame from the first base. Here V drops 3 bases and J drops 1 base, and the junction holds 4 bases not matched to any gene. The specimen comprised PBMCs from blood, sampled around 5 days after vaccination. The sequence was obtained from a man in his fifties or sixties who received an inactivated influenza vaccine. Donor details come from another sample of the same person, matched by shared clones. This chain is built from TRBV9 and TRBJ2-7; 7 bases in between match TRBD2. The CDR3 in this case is CASSARDYSYEQYF. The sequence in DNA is TGTGCCAGCAGCGCCCGGGACTATTCCTACGAGCAGTACTTC.